This TCR beta chain is from a study of PD-1 blockade in mismatch repair-deficient tumors. TCRdb keeps only in-frame clones here, not all; method: immunoSEQ multiplex PCR. The sample includes about 19,000 clones, approximately 80% of them seen just once. The germline V gene has CDR1 SGHAT and CDR2 FQNNGV. The CDR3 has 15 amino acids. Trimming took off 1 base at V and 0 bases at J, with 9 bases between the two ends. The starting material was PBMCs, obtained 52 weeks after starting pembrolizumab. The sequence derives from an adult with mismatch repair-deficient cancer. The V and J genes are TRBV11-2 and TRBJ1-1; unclear D gene. The chain's CDR3 is CASSLARGMNTEAFF. The CDR3 DNA reads TGTGCCAGCAGCTTAGCCCGAGGGATGAACACTGAAGCTTTCTTT.